These 30 T cell receptor beta chains came from one sample sequenced in a study of Ad26.COV2.S vaccination and SARS-CoV-2 variants. TCRdb keeps only in-frame clones here, not all; method: immunoSEQ multiplex PCR. The table shows more than 400,000 clones, with 90% occurring only once. The treatment here: approximately 18 received Ad26.COV2.S at low or high dose, single or two shots; roughly five received placebo; per-sample allocation not given. Each sample was drawn 63 days after the first injection (of vaccine or placebo). Sample: peripheral blood, taken in a trial of Ad26.COV2.S vaccine versus placebo. The receptors come from a person aged 18 to 59 who received the Ad26.COV2.S COVID-19 vaccine or a placebo.

In the case of this clone: The same CDR3 also results from other DNA sequences found in this sample. This chain connects TRBV24-1 to TRBJ1-2; possible D gene TRBD1, 6 bases. The V gene's germline CDR1 is KGHDR and CDR2 SFDVKD. Trimming pared 4 bases from V and 4 bases from J, leaving 6 bases between. The CDR3 has 12 amino acids. Written as DNA, the CDR3 is TGTGCCACCAGTGAGGACAGCTATGGCTACACCTTC. Amino acids: CATSEDSYGYTF.

The rearrangement links TRBV5-6 to TRBJ1-5; 9 nucleotides align to TRBD1. The CDR3 is made up of 16 amino acids. Germline CDR1 and CDR2: SGHDT and YYEEEE. After removal of 4 bases from V and 0 bases from J, the junction contained 5 bases not matched to a gene. DNA of the CDR3: TGTGCCAGCAGCACCGGACAGGGGAATAGCAATCAGCCCCAGCATTTT. Residues: CASSTGQGNSNQPQHF. Looking up the rest from reference TRBV5-6 and TRBJ1-5 gives the full variable domain: DAGVTQSPTHLIKTRGQQVTLRCSPKSGHDTVSWYQQALGQGPQFIFQYYEEEERQRGNFPDRFSGHQFPNYSSELNVNALLLGDSALYLCASSTGQGNSNQPQHFGDGTRLSIL.

The chain is built from TRBV6-5 and TRBJ2-7, with 7 bases that match TRBD1. The CDR3 length is 14 residues. The J segment lost 2 bases and the V segment lost 4 bases, leaving 5 bases of the junction unmatched. Germline loops: CDR1 MNHEY, CDR2 SVGAGI. The CDR3 sequence is CASSFVTGAYEQYF. CDR3 DNA: TGTGCCAGCAGTTTCGTCACAGGGGCCTACGAGCAGTACTTC.

The chain carries TRBV7-2 and TRBJ2-7; tentative D call: TRBD2 (7 bases). V dropped 2 bases and J dropped 0 bases, with 14 bases sitting between them. This CDR3 spans 16 amino acids. Germline V gene lookup returns CDR1 SGHTA and CDR2 FQGNSA. CDR3 amino acids: CASSLKARGASYEQYF. The CDR3 nucleotides read TGTGCCAGCAGCTTAAAGGCCCGGGGGGCCTCCTACGAGCAGTACTTC.

V gene TRBV11-2 combines with J gene TRBJ2-3; perhaps TRBD1 as D (6 bases). CDR3 length: 16 residues. V lost 2 bases and J lost 3, with 15 bases in between. Germline CDR1 is SGHAT and CDR2 is FQNNGV. The CDR3 sequence is CASSLRRQAGTDTQYF. The DNA of the CDR3 is TGTGCCAGCAGCTTACGGCGACAGGCTGGGACAGATACGCAGTATTTT.

This clone was seen once. V usage is TRBV20-1 and J usage is TRBJ2-2, with D perhaps matching TRBD2 (5 bases). CDR1 and CDR2 (germline): DFQATT, SNEGSKA (reference sequence). The CDR3 has 16 residues. V lost 3 bases to trimming and J lost 7 bases, with 21 bases between them. This chain's CDR3 is CSASPRPAGFGGELFF. The DNA for the CDR3 is TGCAGTGCTAGTCCGCGACCCGCGGGCTTCGGCGGGGAGCTGTTTTTT.

This clone was seen a handful of times. The chain couples TRBV4-3 to TRBJ2-2, with a possible D match to TRBD2 (6 bases). Germline CDR1 LGHNA, CDR2 YSLEER. The CDR3 runs to 14 residues. Trimming took off 1 base at V and 5 bases at J, with 8 bases between the two ends. The CDR3 here is CASSQGGGTGELFF. The CDR3 DNA follows: TGCGCCAGCAGCCAAGGTGGGGGGACCGGGGAGCTGTTTTTT.

CDR3 residues: CASSPPQGAETQYF. The DNA for the CDR3 is TGTGCCAGCTCACCACCGCAGGGGGCAGAGACCCAGTACTTC. The J gene is TRBJ2-5, the V gene TRBV18; 8 positions agree with TRBD1. The CDR3 sequence is 14 residues long. J lost 4 bases, V lost 0 bases, and 1 base had no gene match. The germline CDR1 and CDR2 sequences are KGHSH and LQKENI.

V and J are TRBV27 and TRBJ1-2; possibly TRBD1 for D (6 bases). Germline values: CDR1 MNHEY, CDR2 SMNVEV (reference sequence). The ends were cut back, 2 bases at V and 4 bases at J, with 8 bases in the middle. CDR3 length equals 13 residues. The CDR3 here is CASSLQGTYGYTF. The DNA for the CDR3 is TGTGCCAGCAGTTTACAGGGGACCTATGGCTACACCTTC.

The rearrangement links TRBV5-1 to TRBJ2-1, with TRBD2 matching over 14 bases. CDR1 and CDR2 from the germline V gene are SGHRS and YFSETQ. V dropped 4 bases and J dropped 10; count of bases not matched to a gene: 10. CDR3 length equals 16 residues. The CDR3 sequence is CASSTRLAGGPGEQFF. The CDR3 nucleotides read TGCGCCAGCAGCACTAGACTAGCGGGAGGGCCTGGCGAGCAGTTCTTC.

The chain is built from TRBV11-2 and TRBJ1-2; TRBD1 matches 12 bases. The V gene end was trimmed by 0 bases and the J gene end by 7 bases; junction bases not matched to a gene: 6. Germline values: CDR1 SGHAT, CDR2 FQNNGV. The CDR3 has 16 amino acids. The CDR3: CASSLDRGQGAVGYTF. In DNA, the CDR3 is TGTGCCAGCAGCTTAGATAGGGGACAGGGGGCAGTTGGCTACACCTTC. Filled out from reference TRBV11-2 and TRBJ1-2, the complete variable domain reads EAGVAQSPRYKIIEKRQSVAFWCNPISGHATLYWYQQILGQGPKLLIQFQNNGVVDDSQLPKDRFSAERLKGVDSTLKIQPAKLEDSAVYLCASSLDRGQGAVGYTFGSGTRLTVV.

The chain combines TRBV11-2 with TRBJ2-2; 9 positions match TRBD1. Germline assignment: CDR1 SGHAT and CDR2 FQNNGV. Trimming removed 8 bases from V and 6 bases from J; junction bases left unmatched: 19. This CDR3 has 18 amino acids. DNA for the CDR3: TGTGCCAGCCCTAAGAGCCCGGGACAGGGTGTTGGGGCCGGGGAGCTGTTTTTT. This sequence encodes CASPKSPGQGVGAGELFF.

The rearrangement uses TRBV7-2 and TRBJ1-6, with 8 bases that match TRBD1. The CDR3 has 16 residues. The ends lost 0 bases at V and 7 bases at J; junction bases unmatched: 5. Germline lookup yields CDR1 SGHTA and CDR2 FQGNSA. In DNA form, the CDR3 reads TGTGCCAGCAGCTTAGCAGGGGACAGGATGAATTCACCCCTCCACTTT. Translating gives CASSLAGDRMNSPLHF.

This chain connects TRBV7-8 to TRBJ2-7, with unresolved D. The CDR3 is made up of 14 amino acids. The V gene's germline CDR1 is SGHVS and CDR2 FQNEAQ. V lost 3 bases and J 0 bases, leaving 9 bases between the germline ends. The CDR3 DNA reads TGTGCCAGCAGCTTCGCCAGAAACTCCTACGAGCAGTACTTC. Residues: CASSFARNSYEQYF.

V is TRBV7-9 and J is TRBJ1-2, with D perhaps matching TRBD1 (6 bases). Trimming removed 1 base at V and 3 bases at J, with 15 bases between. Germline V gene sequence: CDR1 SEHNR, CDR2 FQNEAQ (reference sequence). The CDR3 is 16 residues long. The CDR3 spells CASSLEFPGAHYGYTF. CDR3 coding DNA: TGTGCCAGCAGCTTAGAGTTCCCGGGGGCTCACTATGGCTACACCTTC.

The rearrangement links TRBV6-5 to TRBJ2-5; 8 bases are a match to TRBD2. V shed 8 bases, J shed 4 bases, and the junction held 3 bases outside the gene matches. Germline CDR1 MNHEY, CDR2 SVGAGI. CDR3 length equals 12 residues. The CDR3 DNA reads TGTGCCAGCGGGCTAGCGGGAGAGACCCAGTACTTC. Its translation is CASGLAGETQYF.

The table lists this clone with a count of one. The CDR3 sequence is CASSQARVQGAGGYTF. Here the CDR3 DNA reads TGCGCCAGCAGCCAAGCTCGTGTACAGGGGGCAGGTGGCTACACCTTC. This rearrangement joins TRBV4-3 to TRBJ1-2, with 9 bases matching TRBD1. The CDR3 spans 16 residues. CDR1 is LGHNA, CDR2 YSLEER, per germline. V lost 1 base, J lost 7 bases, and 10 bases stayed unmatched.

The CDR3 loop reads CASSLAAPYEQYF. The CDR3 DNA is TGTGCCAGCAGTTTGGCAGCCCCCTACGAGCAGTACTTC. The chain joins TRBV27 to TRBJ2-7; D is unclear. V was pared by 3 bases and J by 2 bases, with 8 bases between. This CDR3 has 13 residues. Per germline, CDR1 MNHEY and CDR2 SMNVEV (reference sequence).

This clone occurred once. The chain carries TRBV6-2 or TRBV6-3 and TRBJ2-3; D gene uncertain. Trimming removed 4 bases from V and 2 bases from J, with 16 bases in between. The CDR3 is 16 residues long. Germline loops: CDR1 MNHEY, CDR2 SVGEGT. The CDR3 DNA is TGTGCCAGCAGTTCCCCCTTAGCCGGCCTCACAGATACGCAGTATTTT. It codes for CASSSPLAGLTDTQYF.

The chain joins TRBV24-1 to TRBJ1-5; D might be TRBD1 (6 bases). Trimming removed 4 bases at V and 6 bases at J, with 9 bases between. The CDR3 contains 13 residues. The germline V gene encodes CDR1 KGHDR and CDR2 SFDVKD. Written as DNA, the CDR3 is TGTGCCACCAGTGAAGGGGGTCTTCAGCCCCAGCATTTT. The encoded protein is CATSEGGLQPQHF.

The V and J genes are TRBV9 and TRBJ2-7; D is ambiguous. The CDR3 has 13 amino acids. Trimming removed 3 bases at V and 6 bases at J, with 13 bases between. The germline V gene has CDR1 SGDLS and CDR2 YYNGEE. The DNA of the CDR3 is TGTGCCAGCAGCGAATCGGGTATTGCCGAGCAGTACTTC. It translates to CASSESGIAEQYF.

This clone was picked up one time. V is TRBV12-3 or TRBV12-4 and J is TRBJ1-2; tentatively, D is TRBD1 (6 bases). This CDR3 comprises 13 residues. V was pared by 4 bases and J by 8 bases, with 14 bases between. CDR3 protein: CASSSGQGRGYTF. In DNA, the CDR3 is TGTGCCAGCAGTTCGGGGCAGGGGCGGGGCTACACCTTC.

The CDR3 sequence is CASNELRGLGNTIYF. DNA of the CDR3: TGTGCCAGCAACGAACTCAGGGGGCTCGGAAACACCATATATTTT. V and J are TRBV5-6 and TRBJ1-3, with 8 positions matching TRBD1. Germline V CDR1 and CDR2: SGHDT, YYEEEE. This CDR3 is built from 15 residues. The J segment lost 4 bases and the V segment lost 6 bases, leaving 9 bases of the junction unmatched.

The V gene is TRBV10-3, the J gene TRBJ2-2; D not certain. The V end was cut by 6 bases, the J end by 9 bases, with 11 bases between. Germline CDR1 and CDR2: ENHRY and SYGVKD. The length of the CDR3 is 12 residues. CDR3 protein: CAIRGSMRELFF. DNA of the CDR3: TGTGCCATCAGGGGGTCAATGAGGGAGCTGTTTTTT.

This clone was recorded only once. This chain connects TRBV4-3 to TRBJ2-7; 8 bases map to TRBD2. V lost 0 bases, J lost 5 bases, and 3 bases stayed unmatched. This CDR3 region has 14 residues. Germline V gives CDR1 LGHNA, CDR2 YSLEER. The CDR3 here is CASSQDRGGNEQYF. The CDR3, as DNA: TGCGCCAGCAGCCAAGATCGGGGGGGAAACGAGCAGTACTTC.

The chain combines TRBV19 with TRBJ1-1; possibly TRBD1 for D (6 bases). Trimming shortened V by 6 bases and J by 2 bases, and 16 bases separated the two germline ends. The CDR3 extends over 15 amino acids. Germline lookup yields CDR1 LNHDA and CDR2 SQIVND (reference sequence). As DNA, the CDR3 is TGTGCCAGTAGCCCAACAGACAGGAGAAACACTGAAGCTTTCTTT. This encodes CASSPTDRRNTEAFF.

This clone was counted only a few times. The chain links TRBV6-6 to TRBJ2-2, with 7 bases matching TRBD2. Trimming took 5 bases from V and 3 from J; bases not matched to a gene: 6. The CDR3 extends over 15 amino acids. Germline CDR1 and CDR2: MNHNY and SVGAGI (reference sequence). CDR3 amino acids: CASSPLAEYTGELFF. The CDR3, as DNA: TGTGCCAGCAGTCCCCTAGCGGAATACACCGGGGAGCTGTTTTTT.

The rearrangement uses TRBV5-4 and TRBJ2-7, with TRBD2 matching over 11 bases. V lost 3 bases, J lost 6 bases, and 14 bases stayed unmatched. The germline V gene encodes CDR1 SGHNT and CDR2 YYREEE (reference sequence). The CDR3 runs 17 residues. The CDR3 loop reads CASSSGLAATFASEQYF. Here the CDR3 DNA reads TGTGCCAGCAGCTCGGGACTAGCGGCCACGTTCGCCAGCGAGCAGTACTTC.

The V gene is TRBV7-3, the J gene TRBJ2-3; D may be TRBD1 (6 bases). The CDR3 sequence is 12 residues long. With 5 bases removed from V and 9 bases from J, the gap between germline ends came to 12 bases. Germline V lookup: CDR1 SGHTA, CDR2 FQGTGA. The CDR3 is CASSPTRGTQYF. CDR3 DNA sequence: TGTGCCAGCAGCCCCACCAGGGGCACGCAGTATTTT.

The rearrangement links TRBV6-6 to TRBJ2-7; D is perhaps TRBD1 (5 bases). CDR1 is MNHNY, CDR2 SVGAGI, per germline (reference sequence). The CDR3 has 12 residues. Trimming stripped 8 bases from V and 1 base from J, with 9 bases between. The CDR3 DNA reads TGTGCCAGCGGACACTTATCCTACGAGCAGTACTTC. Encoded protein: CASGHLSYEQYF.